A single sample gave rise to the 26 T cell receptor beta chains below, sequenced in a study of cytomegalovirus exposure and HLA in healthy donors. Primers for the PCR totalled 60 Vbeta and 13 Jbeta. Generated by immunoSEQ multiplex PCR, the TCRdb table keeps only in-frame clones and is missing some. Recorded for this sample: 45,000 to 55,000 clones. The sample consisted of PBMCs. The receptors derive from a woman aged 50 to 60 in good health and CMV-seropositive.

The rearrangement joins TRBV7-3 to TRBJ2-3, with 7 bases fitting TRBD2. Germline CDR1 reads SGHTA; CDR2 reads FQGTGA. With 4 bases clipped from V and 1 base from J, the junction kept 2 bases outside the gene matches. This CDR3 comprises 14 residues. CDR3 sequence (DNA): TGTGCCAGCAGCTCACGGGGGGGCACAGATACGCAGTATTTT. As protein: CASSSRGGTDTQYF.

The chain couples TRBV29-1 to TRBJ1-2; no definite D call. This CDR3 is 13 amino acids long. CDR1 and CDR2 from the germline V gene are SQVTM and ANQGSEA. The germline V and J ends were trimmed by 3 bases and 2 bases, with 10 bases remaining between them. The CDR3 loop is CSVDDSENYGYTF. The CDR3 region has the DNA TGCAGCGTTGATGACTCGGAGAACTATGGCTACACCTTC.

The rearrangement joins TRBV4-2 to TRBJ2-7; TRBD2 agrees at 8 bases. J was trimmed by 2 bases and V by 10 bases; bases with no gene match: 7. Germline V gene lookup returns CDR1 LGHNA and CDR2 YNFKEQ. The CDR3 spans 13 residues. The DNA of the CDR3 is TGTGCCACGGGGGGGACGGACGCCTACGAGCAGTACTTC. Translation: CATGGTDAYEQYF.

CDR3 DNA: TGTGCCAGCAGCCCGGTCTCCTACGAGCAGTACTTC. As protein: CASSPVSYEQYF. The chain recombines TRBV7-9 with TRBJ2-7; D not resolved. Germline-derived CDR1 and CDR2 are SEHNR and FQNEAQ (reference sequence). V lost 5 bases, J lost 0 bases, and 5 bases lay in between. The CDR3 contains 12 residues.

The rearrangement links TRBV6-5 to TRBJ1-5, with 8 bases fitting TRBD1. The CDR3 contains 13 residues. Germline lookup yields CDR1 MNHEY and CDR2 SVGAGI. The V gene end was trimmed by 6 bases and the J gene end by 6 bases; junction bases not matched to a gene: 4. The chain's CDR3 is CASSRTGTQPQHF. CDR3 coding DNA: TGTGCCAGCAGCAGGACAGGGACTCAGCCCCAGCATTTT.

V is TRBV7-9 and J is TRBJ2-3; 8 nucleotides align to TRBD1. This CDR3 spans 14 amino acids. The junction had 7 bases not matched to a gene; V was cut back by 5 bases and J by 6 bases. Germline CDR1 reads SEHNR; CDR2 reads FQNEAQ (reference sequence). The CDR3 protein is CASSPRQGQDTQYF. CDR3 DNA sequence: TGTGCCAGCAGCCCCAGACAGGGGCAGGATACGCAGTATTTT.

The chain recombines TRBV6-4 with TRBJ2-1, with 14 positions matching TRBD2. The CDR3 runs 14 residues. Germline lookup yields CDR1 MRHNA and CDR2 SNTAGT. V dropped 10 bases and J dropped 8; count of bases not matched to a gene: 7. The CDR3 bases are TGTGCCACCACGGGACTAGCGGGAGCGCATGAGCAGTTCTTC. Amino acid sequence: CATTGLAGAHEQFF.

J is TRBJ1-4 and V is TRBV6-6, with D uncertain. The V and J ends lost 7 bases and 6 bases respectively, with 18 bases between them. Germline V gene data show CDR1 as MNHNY and CDR2 as SVGAGI (reference sequence). The CDR3 is 15 amino acids. CDR3 bases: TGTGCCAGCACCGGGCGGGCAGTTTCGGATGAAAAACTGTTTTTT. Protein product: CASTGRAVSDEKLFF.

The chain uses TRBV4-1 and TRBJ2-1; D might be TRBD2 (7 bases). CDR3 length: 15 residues. Germline values: CDR1 MGHRA, CDR2 YSYEKL. Trimming stripped 5 bases from V and 10 bases from J, with 21 bases between. The DNA of the CDR3 is TGCGCCAGCAGCAGGGTCGGGGGGCGGGATAGGGAGCAGTTCTTC. Residues: CASSRVGGRDREQFF.

V gene TRBV4-1 combines with J gene TRBJ2-7, with TRBD2 identical over 11 bases. The germline gives CDR1 MGHRA, CDR2 YSYEKL. The CDR3 loop spans 14 amino acids. Germline trimming cut 3 bases from V and 4 bases from J; bases unmatched to any gene: 2. The CDR3 sequence: CASSHGTSGYEQYF. The CDR3 region has the DNA TGCGCCAGCAGCCATGGGACTAGCGGATACGAGCAGTACTTC.

A word on this clone: At one end, the junction sequence differs from germline, possibly due to a read error. This chain links TRBV7-9 with TRBJ2-3, with TRBD2 matching 12 bases. The CDR3 length is 14 residues. Per the germline V gene, CDR1 is SEHNR and CDR2 is FQNEAQ (reference sequence). The CDR3 loop reads CASSLAGGVDTQYF. In DNA form, the CDR3 reads TGTGCCAGCAGCCTAGCGGGAGGGGTAGATACGCAGTATTTT.

The chain links TRBV5-1 to TRBJ2-3; TRBD2 agrees at 7 bases. The CDR3 extends over 15 amino acids. Trimming cost V 4 bases and J 0 bases; bases outside gene matches: 5. Germline lookup yields CDR1 SGHRS and CDR2 YFSETQ. The CDR3 DNA reads TGCGCCAGCAGCCCGGTGCGGGGGAGCACAGATACGCAGTATTTT. Residues: CASSPVRGSTDTQYF. The whole variable domain, remainder taken from reference TRBV5-1 and TRBJ2-3, is KAGVTQTPRYLIKTRGQQVTLSCSPISGHRSVSWYQQTPGQGLQFLFEYFSETQRNKGNFPGRFSGRQFSNSRSEMNVSTLELGDSALYLCASSPVRGSTDTQYFGPGTRLTVL.

This chain joins TRBV7-8 and TRBJ1-1; 8 bases agree with TRBD1. Germline CDR1 SGHVS, CDR2 FQNEAQ. The CDR3 runs 13 residues. With V trimmed by 5 bases and J by 1 base, 0 bases remained unmatched. CDR3 nucleotides: TGTGCCAGCAGCGGACAGGGGAACACTGAAGCTTTCTTT. Translating it yields CASSGQGNTEAFF.

This chain joins TRBV6-5 and TRBJ1-5, with 7 bases lining up with TRBD1. V was clipped by 4 bases and J by 4 bases; unmatched bases: 4. CDR1 MNHEY and CDR2 SVGAGI come from the germline V gene. This CDR3 is 14 amino acids long. CDR3 loop: CASSSDRDNQPQHF. CDR3 DNA sequence: TGTGCCAGCAGTTCCGACAGGGATAATCAGCCCCAGCATTTT.

V and J are TRBV19 and TRBJ2-5; 11 bases fit TRBD2. V lost 7 bases to trimming and J lost 0 bases; unmatched junction nucleotides: 4. Per the germline V gene, CDR1 is LNHDA and CDR2 is SQIVND (reference sequence). This CDR3 is built from 15 residues. CDR3 loop: CASIASGRYQETQYF. Here the CDR3 DNA reads TGTGCCAGTATTGCTAGCGGGAGGTACCAAGAGACCCAGTACTTC.

J is TRBJ2-5 and V is TRBV29-1; D might be TRBD2 (7 bases). Trimming shortened V by 6 bases and J by 5 bases, and 16 bases separated the two germline ends. Germline V gene data show CDR1 as SQVTM and CDR2 as ANQGSEA. The CDR3 length is 13 residues. The CDR3 sequence: CSVLRGGVETQYF. The CDR3 coding sequence is TGCAGCGTCCTAAGGGGGGGAGTGGAGACCCAGTACTTC.

V and J are TRBV7-9 and TRBJ2-1; D call uncertain. V lost 10 bases to trimming and J lost 3 bases, with 16 bases between them. The CDR3 covers 14 residues. Per the germline V gene, CDR1 is SEHNR and CDR2 is FQNEAQ (reference sequence). CDR3 residues: CATAYIADYNEQFF. The CDR3 bases are TGTGCCACAGCTTATATAGCCGACTACAATGAGCAGTTCTTC.

The rearrangement links TRBV11-2 to TRBJ1-2, with 8 bases lining up with TRBD1. The CDR3 runs to 15 residues. The germline V gene encodes CDR1 SGHAT and CDR2 FQNNGV. The ends lost 3 bases at V and 2 bases at J; junction bases unmatched: 5. Here the CDR3 reads CASSFSRTGNYGYTF. In DNA, the CDR3 is TGTGCCAGCAGCTTCTCCAGGACAGGGAACTATGGCTACACCTTC. The full variable domain, rest sourced from reference TRBV11-2 and TRBJ1-2, is EAGVAQSPRYKIIEKRQSVAFWCNPISGHATLYWYQQILGQGPKLLIQFQNNGVVDDSQLPKDRFSAERLKGVDSTLKIQPAKLEDSAVYLCASSFSRTGNYGYTFGSGTRLTVV.

The V call is TRBV30, the J call TRBJ2-7, with TRBD1 identical over 7 bases. The ends lost 4 bases at V and 3 bases at J; junction bases unmatched: 0. Germline assignment: CDR1 GTSNPN and CDR2 SVGIG (reference sequence). CDR3 length equals 11 residues. Here the CDR3 reads CAWTGGYEQYF. Here the CDR3 DNA reads TGTGCCTGGACAGGGGGCTACGAGCAGTACTTC.

J is TRBJ2-1 and V is TRBV18; 7 bases agree with TRBD2. Losses at the gene ends were 3 bases for V and 8 bases for J; bases not matched to a gene: 13. The CDR3 length is 16 residues. Germline lookup yields CDR1 KGHSH and CDR2 LQKENI. The CDR3 reads CASSPLPGGSEDEQFF. The CDR3, as DNA: TGTGCCAGCTCACCTCTGCCCGGGGGGAGTGAGGATGAGCAGTTCTTC.

The rearrangement uses TRBV18 and TRBJ2-3; tentatively, D is TRBD2 (5 bases). Germline CDR1 KGHSH, CDR2 LQKENI. V lost 3 bases, J lost 2 bases, and 6 bases lay in between. CDR3 size: 13 residues. The CDR3 is CASSPTTTDTQYF. The CDR3 DNA reads as TGTGCCAGCTCACCGACTACCACAGATACGCAGTATTTT. Full variable domain (remainder filled in from reference TRBV18 and TRBJ2-3): NAGVMQNPRHLVRRRGQEARLRCSPMKGHSHVYWYRQLPEEGLKFMVYLQKENIIDESGMPKERFSAEFPKEGPSILRIQQVVRGDSAAYFCASSPTTTDTQYFGPGTRLTVL.

The chain uses TRBV28 and TRBJ2-7; no clear D. Germline CDR1 and CDR2: MDHEN and SYDVKM. V dropped 6 bases and J dropped 4 bases, with 19 bases sitting between them. CDR3 length: 15 residues. The CDR3 loop is CASSRLALQSYEQYF. The CDR3 DNA reads as TGTGCCAGCAGCCGACTCGCCCTGCAGTCGTACGAGCAGTACTTC.

The V gene is TRBV7-2, the J gene TRBJ1-1; D not resolved. Germline values: CDR1 SGHTA, CDR2 FQGNSA. Trimming took off 5 bases at V and 4 bases at J, with 17 bases between the two ends. The length of the CDR3 is 15 residues. The CDR3 here is CTSSVGPMGGTEAFF. The CDR3 DNA reads TGTACCAGCAGCGTAGGTCCAATGGGAGGCACTGAAGCTTTCTTT.

This rearrangement joins TRBV5-4 to TRBJ2-7; no reliable D call. The CDR3 is 13 residues long. Trimming cost V 4 bases and J 5 bases, with 13 bases left between them. Germline lookup yields CDR1 SGHNT and CDR2 YYREEE (reference sequence). The DNA of the CDR3 is TGTGCCAGCAGCCAAACTACCCTTCACGAGCAGTACTTC. It yields the protein CASSQTTLHEQYF.

The chain recombines TRBV30 with TRBJ1-5, with D unresolved. The CDR3 is 14 residues long. V shed 0 bases and J shed 4 bases, with 10 bases lying between them. Germline V gene data show CDR1 as GTSNPN and CDR2 as SVGIG (reference sequence). In nucleotides, the CDR3 is TGTGCCTGGAGTGTTAGAGCAAATAATCAGCCCCAGCATTTT. Translated, it gives CAWSVRANNQPQHF.

This chain connects TRBV5-6 to TRBJ2-1; unclear D gene. In germline, CDR1 is SGHDT, CDR2 YYEEEE. There are 11 residues in the CDR3. Trimming cost V 3 bases and J 9 bases, with 7 bases left between them. The CDR3 DNA sequence: TGTGCCAGCAGCTCAACTCGTGAGCAGTTCTTC. As protein: CASSSTREQFF.